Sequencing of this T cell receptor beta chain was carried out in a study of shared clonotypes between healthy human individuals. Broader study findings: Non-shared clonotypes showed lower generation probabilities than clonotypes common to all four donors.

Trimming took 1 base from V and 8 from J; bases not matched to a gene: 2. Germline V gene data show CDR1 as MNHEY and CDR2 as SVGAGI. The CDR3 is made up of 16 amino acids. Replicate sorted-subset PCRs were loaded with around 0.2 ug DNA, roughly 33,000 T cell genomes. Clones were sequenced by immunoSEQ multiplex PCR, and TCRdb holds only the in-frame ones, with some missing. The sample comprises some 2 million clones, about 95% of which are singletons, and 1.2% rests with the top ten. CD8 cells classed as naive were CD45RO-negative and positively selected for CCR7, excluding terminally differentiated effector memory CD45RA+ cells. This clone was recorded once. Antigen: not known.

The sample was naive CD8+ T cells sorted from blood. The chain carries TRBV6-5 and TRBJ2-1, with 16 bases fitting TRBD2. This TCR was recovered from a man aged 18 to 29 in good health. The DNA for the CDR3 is TGTGCCAGCAGTTACTTGGGACTAGCGGGAGGGTATGAGCAGTTCTTC. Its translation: CASSYLGLAGGYEQFF.